This TCR beta chain appears in the sequencing data of a study of patients and donors after allogeneic stem cell transplantation. This clonotype turned up a few times. MiXCR, run by TCRdb on the RT-PCR reads, gives a single entry per CDR3 protein. The sample shows 110,000 or so distinct CDR3 sequences, approximately 40% of them seen only once. Sequencing input: blood, either unsorted or a sorted T cell fraction (not recorded which). The receptor was derived from a human donor who was either an allogeneic HSCT recipient or a stem cell or donor lymphocyte infusion donor (not recorded which). It is not recorded whose cells these are; they may come from a transplant donor.

The DNA of the CDR3 is TGTGCCAGCAGCTTAGAGGGTGTTCGCCTCCACTTT. This encodes CASSLEGVRLHF. The rearrangement links TRBV7-2 to TRBJ1-6; D is unclear. The germline V gene encodes CDR1 SGHTA and CDR2 FQGNSA. V was shortened by 1 base and J by 15 bases, with 10 bases between the two germline ends. The CDR3 totals 12 residues. Using reference TRBV7-2 and TRBJ1-6 for the parts outside the CDR3, the full variable domain is GAGVSQSPSNKVTEKGKDVELRCDPISGHTALYWYRQSLGQGLEFLIYFQGNSAPDKSGLPSDRFSAERTGGSVSTLTIQRTQQEDSAVYLCASSLEGVRLHFGNGTRLTVT.